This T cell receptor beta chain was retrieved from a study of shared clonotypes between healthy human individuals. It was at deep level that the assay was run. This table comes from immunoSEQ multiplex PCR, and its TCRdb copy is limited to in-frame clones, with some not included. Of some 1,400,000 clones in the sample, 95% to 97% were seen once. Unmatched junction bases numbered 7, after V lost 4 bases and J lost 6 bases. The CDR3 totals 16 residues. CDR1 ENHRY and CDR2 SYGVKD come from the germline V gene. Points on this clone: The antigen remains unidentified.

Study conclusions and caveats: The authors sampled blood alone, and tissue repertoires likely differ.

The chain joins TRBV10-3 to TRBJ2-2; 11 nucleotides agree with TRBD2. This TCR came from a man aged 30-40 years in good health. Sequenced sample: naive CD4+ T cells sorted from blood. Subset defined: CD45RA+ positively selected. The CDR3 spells CAISALTSGTAGELFF. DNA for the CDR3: TGTGCCATCAGTGCCCTGACTAGCGGGACCGCCGGGGAGCTGTTTTTT.